These T cell receptor beta chains were read from a single sample in a study of cytomegalovirus exposure and HLA in healthy donors. Produced via immunoSEQ multiplex PCR; TCRdb's table is partial and in-frame only. The sample gives roughly 90,000 clones, 70% to 85% of which show up once; around 1.9% is in the top ten. The sample consisted of PBMCs. The receptor set was obtained from a man between 18 and 29 years old in good health and CMV-seronegative. CDR3s include the opening cysteine and the closing phenylalanine or tryptophan. D genes are given only for firm matches. A row's size may be missing; if present it is once, few, many or a size class.

D gene,clone size,V gene,J gene,CDR3 DNA,CDR3 protein
NA,NA,TRBV28,TRBJ2-7,TGTGCCAGCAGACAACACAGGCTCCTGGCCTACGAGCAGTACTTC,CASRQHRLLAYEQYF
NA,NA,TRBV19,TRBJ1-5,TGTGCCAGTAGTATAGCCCTAGATCAGCCCCAGCATTTT,CASSIALDQPQHF
NA,NA,TRBV7-9,TRBJ1-5,TGTGCCAGCAGCCAACCCGGGGAGCCCCAGCATTTT,CASSQPGEPQHF
TRBD2,NA,TRBV4-2,TRBJ2-3,TGTGCCAGCAGAGGACTAGCGGGAGGGCCCGGCACAGATACGCAGTATTTT,CASRGLAGGPGTDTQYF
NA,NA,TRBV28,TRBJ2-2,TGTGCCAGCATTGCGATCAGGGTCACCGGGGAGCTGTTTTTT,CASIAIRVTGELFF
NA,NA,TRBV6-5,TRBJ2-2,TGTGCCAGCACCCGGTCTCTGGCCGGGGAGCTGTTTTTT,CASTRSLAGELFF
TRBD2,NA,TRBV7-2,TRBJ2-1,TGTGCCAGCAGCCGGGGACTAGCGTACAATGAGCAGTTCTTC,CASSRGLAYNEQFF
NA,NA,TRBV6-1,TRBJ1-6,TGTGCCAGCAGTGGAGGGCGCGTAAATTCACCCCTCCACTTT,CASSGGRVNSPLHF
NA,NA,TRBV25-1,TRBJ2-7,TGTGCCAGCAGTGAATTGGGGGGGCCGCGGTACTTC,CASSELGGPRYF
TRBD1,few,TRBV27,TRBJ1-2,TGTGCCAGCAGTGCTACAGGGGGCGCGAGGGGCTACACCTTC,CASSATGGARGYTF
NA,NA,TRBV7-9,TRBJ1-2,TGTGCCAGCAGAGGAGGGAACTATGGCTACACCTTC,CASRGGNYGYTF
TRBD1,NA,TRBV25-1,TRBJ1-1,TGTGCCAGCAGTGGTTATGACAGGGGAGCTTTCTTT,CASSGYDRGAFF
NA,NA,TRBV28,TRBJ1-6,TGTGCCAGCGACGACCACGGGGGGGAATCACCCCTCCACTTT,CASDDHGGESPLHF
NA,few,TRBV19,TRBJ1-1,TGTGCCAGTAGTATTACTTCCAAAACTGAAGCTTTCTTT,CASSITSKTEAFF
TRBD1,NA,TRBV5-1,TRBJ1-1,TGCGCCAGCAGCTTACTTCCGGGACAGGGGAACACTGAAGCTTTCTTT,CASSLLPGQGNTEAFF
TRBD1,NA,TRBV9,TRBJ1-5,TGTGCCAGCAGCGCCTCAGACAGGGGTGGCAATCAGCCCCAGCATTTT,CASSASDRGGNQPQHF
TRBD1,NA,TRBV27,TRBJ1-5,TGTGCCAGCAGCGGACAGGGTGGTAATCAGCCCCAGCATTTT,CASSGQGGNQPQHF
TRBD2,few,TRBV11-2,TRBJ2-3,TGTGCCAGCAGCTCACACCGCGGACTAGCGGGACGGGCAGATACGCAGTATTTT,CASSSHRGLAGRADTQYF
TRBD1,NA,TRBV6-5,TRBJ2-7,TGTGCCAGCAGACGTGCCGGGACAGGGGGCTACGAGCAGTACTTC,CASRRAGTGGYEQYF
TRBD2,NA,TRBV4-1,TRBJ2-1,TGCGCCAGCAGCCCACCGGGACTAGCTTCCTACAATGAGCAGTTCTTC,CASSPPGLASYNEQFF
TRBD2,NA,TRBV6-8,TRBJ2-1,TGTGCCAGCAGTGGCCCGGCGGAGCGGGGAGTCAATGAGCAGTTCTTC,CASSGPAERGVNEQFF
TRBD2,NA,TRBV10-3,TRBJ2-7,TGTGCCATCAGCAGCGGACTAGAATTACTACCCGAGCAGTACTTC,CAISSGLELLPEQYF
NA,once,TRBV13,TRBJ1-6,TGTGCCAGCAGCTTATCAGGGAAGCGGGTCAATTCACCCCTCCACTTT,CASSLSGKRVNSPLHF
TRBD2,NA,TRBV5-1,TRBJ2-2,TGCGCCAGCAGCTTGTTAGCGGGAGCGGCCGGGGAGCTGTTTTTT,CASSLLAGAAGELFF
TRBD2,NA,TRBV18,TRBJ2-1,TGTGCCAGCTCACCACCCGGGACTAGCGGGAGAGGTGAGCAGTTCTTC,CASSPPGTSGRGEQFF
NA,few,TRBV28,TRBJ1-1,TGTGCCAGCAGTTTCGGTACAGGCCGGACTGAAGCTTTCTTT,CASSFGTGRTEAFF
NA,NA,TRBV19,TRBJ2-3,TGTGCCAGTAGTATAAAAGGGGTAGATACGCAGTATTTT,CASSIKGVDTQYF
TRBD1,NA,TRBV30,TRBJ2-3,TGTGCCTGGAGTGTAGGACAGGGGATAGCTACAGATACGCAGTATTTT,CAWSVGQGIATDTQYF
NA,few,TRBV6-5,TRBJ1-1,TGTGCCAGCAGTTACTCGGCGGGTACGAACACTGAAGCTTTCTTT,CASSYSAGTNTEAFF
NA,NA,TRBV9,TRBJ1-4,TGTGCCAGCAGCCGAGGAGAAAAACTGTTTTTT,CASSRGEKLFF
NA,once,TRBV9,TRBJ1-2,TGTGCCAGCAGCGTATACACAGTCAGTAACTATGGCTACACCTTC,CASSVYTVSNYGYTF
NA,NA,TRBV18,TRBJ1-2,TGTGCCAGCTCACCACCCCGGGACTATGGCTACACCTTC,CASSPPRDYGYTF
TRBD1,NA,TRBV5-1,TRBJ1-1,TGCGCCAGCAGGGAGCGCCGGACAGGGGTGAACACTGAAGCTTTCTTT,CASRERRTGVNTEAFF
TRBD1,NA,TRBV5-1,TRBJ2-7,TGCGCCAGCAGCGAGGGGGCAGGGACCTACGAGCAGTACTTC,CASSEGAGTYEQYF
TRBD2,few,TRBV4-1,TRBJ2-3,TGCGCCAGCCAACTAGCGGGAGGAGTGGATACGCAGTATTTT,CASQLAGGVDTQYF
TRBD1,NA,TRBV28,TRBJ1-1,TGTGCCAGCAGTTCGGAACAGGGGGCGGGCACTGAAGCTTTCTTT,CASSSEQGAGTEAFF
NA,NA,TRBV6-5,TRBJ1-5,TGTGCCAGCAGTTTCGACAGGTTCAATCAGCCCCAGCATTTT,CASSFDRFNQPQHF